Listed below are T cell receptor beta chains from one sample, sequenced in a study of graft-versus-host responses after intestinal transplantation. The antigens for these receptors are not known. The repertoire was sequenced with immunoSEQ multiplex PCR; TCRdb's copy has only in-frame clones and lacks some. The repertoire consists of some 90,000 clones, with around 83% occurring once and the leading ten covering around 0.8%. The material sequenced was unstimulated CD4+ T cells sorted from spleen or lymph node cells, taken before intestinal transplant. These receptors all stem from a human donor who received an intestinal transplant. The CDR3 runs from the conserved cysteine through the conserved F or W. Fields, in order: D gene, clone size, V gene, J gene, CDR3 DNA, CDR3 protein. D genes are given only for firm matches. Clone size, where shown, is once, few, many, or a class for clones that have expanded.

>-|-|TRBV11-2|TRBJ2-3
TGTGCCAGCAGCGTAGATGCGGGCTCTAGCACAGATACGCAGTATTTT
CASSVDAGSSTDTQYF
>-|-|TRBV6-1|TRBJ1-1
TGTGCCAGCAGCAACAGATACCCTGAAGCTTTCTTT
CASSNRYPEAFF
>TRBD1|-|TRBV7-8|TRBJ2-1
TGTGCCAGCAGCCCGCGGGCAATTCAGGGGGAAGGCAAGCAGTTCTTC
CASSPRAIQGEGKQFF
>TRBD1|-|TRBV5-6|TRBJ2-6
TGTGCCAGCAGCCCCGACAGGGTAGGGGCCAACGTCCTGACTTTC
CASSPDRVGANVLTF
>-|-|TRBV6-6|TRBJ2-5
TGTGCCAGCAAGGGGGATCCGGGTAAGGAGACCCAGTACTTC
CASKGDPGKETQYF
>-|-|TRBV5-1|TRBJ1-1
TGCGCCAGCAAATGGGGGGACACTGAAGCTTTCTTT
CASKWGDTEAFF
>-|-|TRBV28|TRBJ2-7
TGTGCCAGCAGTTCGGACTCTTTTGGATTTGGCGAGCAGTGCTTC
CASSSDSFGFGEQCF
>-|once|TRBV9|TRBJ1-6
TGTGCCAGCAGCACCAGGACGGACTTTGGTTCACCCCTCCACTTT
CASSTRTDFGSPLHF
>TRBD2|-|TRBV5-1|TRBJ2-3
TGCGCCAGCAGCCAGGCCGGGACCGGGAGGGATACGCAGTATTTT
CASSQAGTGRDTQYF
>TRBD2|-|TRBV25-1|TRBJ2-7
TGTGCCAGCCGGACTAGCGGGAGCTACGAGCAGTACTTC
CASRTSGSYEQYF
>TRBD2|-|TRBV18|TRBJ2-7
TGTGCCAGCTCACCGGGACTAGCGGGAGAGGAGCAGTACTTC
CASSPGLAGEEQYF
>TRBD2|few|TRBV4-1|TRBJ2-7
TGCGCCAGCAGCCGACTAGCCCTTCCCAGCTACGAGCAGTACTTC
CASSRLALPSYEQYF
>-|-|TRBV6-5|TRBJ2-3
TGTGCCAGCAGTTCATTAAGTACTAGCACAGATACGCAGTATTTT
CASSSLSTSTDTQYF
>TRBD1|-|TRBV19|TRBJ1-1
TGTGCCAGTAGCCAATCTGGGACAGGGGCTTTCGCTTTCTTT
CASSQSGTGAFAFF
>TRBD2|-|TRBV5-6|TRBJ2-3
TGTGCCAGCAGCCCTGGGGGACTAGTACCAACAGATACGCAGTATTTT
CASSPGGLVPTDTQYF
>-|-|TRBV7-2|TRBJ1-1
TGTGCCAGCAGCTTTATTGGGGGAGGCACTGAAGCTTTCTTT
CASSFIGGGTEAFF
>-|-|TRBV2|TRBJ1-5
TGTGCCAGTTCAGGGGACCAGCCCCAGCATTTT
CASSGDQPQHF
>TRBD1|-|TRBV7-2|TRBJ1-2
TGTGCCAGCAGCTCCTTCGTGTCGGGAGGGGGCGGCTACACCTTC
CASSSFVSGGGGYTF
>-|-|TRBV6-6|TRBJ2-7
TGTGCCAGCAGTTACGACAGCACCTACGAGCAGTACTTC
CASSYDSTYEQYF
>-|-|TRBV5-1|TRBJ1-4
TGCGCCAGCAGCTTGGGGGGGCGAGCGGAAAAACTGTTTTTT
CASSLGGRAEKLFF
>-|-|TRBV2|TRBJ2-7
TGTGCCCTGGTGCGGACAGCATCCTACGAGCAGTACTTC
CALVRTASYEQYF
>-|once|TRBV25-1|TRBJ1-2
TGTGCCAGCAGTGAGGCCGGCGACAGCCCCTATGGCTACACCTTC
CASSEAGDSPYGYTF
>TRBD1|-|TRBV28|TRBJ2-7
TGTGCCAGCAGTTACCCCTTTGCCGGGACAGGGCTATCCTACGAGCAGTACTTC
CASSYPFAGTGLSYEQYF
>-|-|TRBV4-1|TRBJ2-5
TGCGCCAGCACCCTAGCCCGTGGAGAGACCCAGTACTTC
CASTLARGETQYF
>TRBD1|-|TRBV15|TRBJ2-4
TGTGCCACCAGCCTCCGACAGGGGGTGAACATTCAGTACTTC
CATSLRQGVNIQYF
>TRBD1|-|TRBV7-9|TRBJ1-2
TGTGCCAGCAGCTTCGGACAGGGGAATGGCTACACCTTC
CASSFGQGNGYTF
>-|-|TRBV2|TRBJ1-5
TGTGCCAGCAGCCTCGACAGCAGCAATCAGCCCCAGCATTTT
CASSLDSSNQPQHF
>-|-|TRBV11-3|TRBJ1-2
TGTGCCAGCAGCTTACGTAAACAGGCCCCGAGGTATGGCTACACCTTC
CASSLRKQAPRYGYTF
>TRBD2|once|TRBV9|TRBJ2-7
TGTGCCAGCAGCGTAGGGGGACTAGCGGGCAACTACGAGCAGTACTTC
CASSVGGLAGNYEQYF
>TRBD2|-|TRBV27|TRBJ2-7
TGTGCCAGCAGTTCCCCACTAGCGGGTCTATACGAGCAGTACTTC
CASSSPLAGLYEQYF
>-|once|TRBV5-4|TRBJ2-2
TGTGCCAGCAGCTTTCGTAGTCGTACTTTGAACACCGGGGAGCTGTTTTTT
CASSFRSRTLNTGELFF
>-|-|TRBV30|TRBJ2-7
TGTGCCTGGAGTGTAGGCGGCAGCTCCTACGAGCAGTACTTC
CAWSVGGSSYEQYF
>-|-|TRBV5-4|TRBJ1-2
TGTGCCAGCAGCTTGGTTGCAGGGATGGGTTTAGGTGGCTACACCTTC
CASSLVAGMGLGGYTF
>TRBD1|-|TRBV5-1|TRBJ2-7
TGCGCCAGTTCCACAGGGGAGCAGTTTTCCTACGAGCAGTACTTC
CASSTGEQFSYEQYF
>TRBD1|-|TRBV19|TRBJ1-5
TGTGCCAGTAGGTATACAGGGGGCGCGGTTCAGCCCCAGCATTTT
CASRYTGGAVQPQHF
>TRBD2|-|TRBV4-2|TRBJ2-2
TGTGCCAGCAGCCAAGATCCCAGCGGGAGAGGTGGCGGGGAGCTGTTTTTT
CASSQDPSGRGGGELFF